The 12 T cell receptor beta chains presented below share a single source sample, sequenced in a study of blood T cell repertoires in COVID-19. Generated by immunoSEQ multiplex PCR, the TCRdb table keeps only in-frame clones and is missing some. Of 120,000 or so clones listed, 80% are singletons. Sequenced sample: peripheral blood. These receptor sequences come from a man between 60 and 75 years old with active or convalescent COVID-19.

This clone was picked up a small number of times. The J gene is TRBJ2-7, the V gene TRBV28; D is perhaps TRBD1 (6 bases). V was clipped by 4 bases and J by 2 bases, with 15 bases between them. There are 15 residues in the CDR3. Germline V gene sequence: CDR1 MDHEN, CDR2 SYDVKM. CDR3 sequence: CASSSRADRPYEQYF. The CDR3 region has the DNA TGTGCCAGCAGTTCCAGAGCAGACAGGCCCTACGAGCAGTACTTC.

This clone was seen a few times. V usage is TRBV7-9 and J usage is TRBJ2-7, with TRBD2 matching 9 bases. The CDR3 is 15 residues long. From germline, CDR1 is SEHNR and CDR2 FQNEAQ (reference sequence). The trim removed 4 bases at V and 6 bases at J, leaving 10 bases unmatched. For the CDR3, the DNA is TGTGCCAGCAGCTCAACCGGGACTAGCAGAGTCGAGCAGTACTTC. It translates to CASSSTGTSRVEQYF.

The rearrangement links TRBV29-1 to TRBJ2-3; 8 bases map to TRBD1. The CDR3 consists of 13 residues. Germline CDR1 reads SQVTM; CDR2 reads ANQGSEA. V shed 4 bases, J shed 4 bases, and the junction held 4 bases outside the gene matches. CDR3 amino acids: CSVGRGLADTQYF. CDR3 in DNA: TGCAGCGTTGGCAGGGGGCTCGCAGATACGCAGTATTTT.

V gene TRBV5-1 combines with J gene TRBJ2-7, with D tentatively TRBD2 (5 bases). V dropped 3 bases and J dropped 7 bases, with 20 bases sitting between them. Germline assignment: CDR1 SGHRS and CDR2 YFSETQ. This CDR3 comprises 15 residues. The DNA for the CDR3 is TGCGCCAGCAGCTACTTCGGCGGGCAGGTCGGGGAGCAGTACTTC. Its translation is CASSYFGGQVGEQYF.

This chain connects TRBV10-3 to TRBJ2-5, with TRBD1 as a possible D gene (6 bases). The ends were cut back, 0 bases at V and 3 bases at J, with 11 bases in the middle. In germline, CDR1 is ENHRY, CDR2 SYGVKD. The CDR3 sequence is 15 residues long. CDR3 DNA sequence: TGTGCCATCAGTGAGTCGGCAGGGGAAGAAGAGACCCAGTACTTC. Translating gives CAISESAGEEETQYF.

The V and J genes are TRBV27 and TRBJ1-5, with TRBD1 matching over 7 bases. CDR1 and CDR2 from the germline V gene are MNHEY and SMNVEV (reference sequence). The CDR3 spans 13 residues. Trimming cost V 5 bases and J 5 bases; bases outside gene matches: 3. The CDR3 DNA reads as TGTGCCAGCAGTCCCAGGGGGGATCAGCCCCAGCATTTT. Its protein product is CASSPRGDQPQHF.

The chain links TRBV20-1 to TRBJ2-1; tentatively, D is TRBD1 (5 bases). V was shortened by 6 bases and J by 8 bases, with 11 bases between the two germline ends. Germline V gene data show CDR1 as DFQATT and CDR2 as SNEGSKA (reference sequence). The CDR3 is 11 amino acids. For the CDR3, the DNA is TGCAGTGCCCCTCTAGGGGATGAGCAGTTCTTC. Protein sequence: CSAPLGDEQFF.

The chain combines TRBV18 with TRBJ1-1; D may be TRBD1 (6 bases). Germline V gene sequence: CDR1 KGHSH, CDR2 LQKENI. The V gene lost 6 bases and the J gene lost 8 bases, with 13 bases spanning the gap. The CDR3 runs to 12 residues. The CDR3 DNA sequence: TGTGCCAGCTCGGTACAGGGAGGGGAAGCTTTCTTT. This translates into CASSVQGGEAFF.

The genes are TRBV2 and TRBJ2-3, with 7 bases identical to TRBD2. This CDR3 comprises 14 residues. Germline V lookup: CDR1 SNHLY, CDR2 FYNNEI. V was clipped by 7 bases and J by 4 bases; unmatched bases: 8. As DNA, the CDR3 is TGTGCCAGCACGGGGGGTCGGGGACCAGATACGCAGTATTTT. Residues: CASTGGRGPDTQYF.

The genes are TRBV18 and TRBJ1-1; 7 positions agree with TRBD1. Trimming cost V 4 bases and J 11 bases; bases outside gene matches: 22. Germline lookup yields CDR1 KGHSH and CDR2 LQKENI. This CDR3 is built from 17 residues. Here the CDR3 DNA reads TGTGCCAGCTCACTTATAATCGGGGACAGTGCCGAAGGGGGCGCTTTCTTT. As protein: CASSLIIGDSAEGGAFF.

This sequence joins TRBV7-2 and TRBJ2-3; the D is unclear. Germline CDR1 and CDR2: SGHTA and FQGNSA. CDR3 length: 12 residues. V dropped 4 bases and J dropped 0 bases, with 2 bases sitting between them. The CDR3 DNA is TGTGCCAGCAGCTCTAGCACAGATACGCAGTATTTT. Translating gives CASSSSTDTQYF.

The genes are TRBV7-9 and TRBJ2-2; D not certain. The CDR3 is 15 amino acids. CDR1 is SEHNR, CDR2 FQNEAQ, per germline (reference sequence). V was shortened by 2 bases and J by 1 base, with 8 bases between the two germline ends. Written as DNA, the CDR3 is TGTGCCAGCAGCTTAATATTACAGAACACCGGGGAGCTGTTTTTT. It is translated as CASSLILQNTGELFF.